These T cell receptor beta chains were read from a single sample in a study of blood T cell repertoires in COVID-19. Measured with immunoSEQ multiplex PCR; TCRdb has only the in-frame clones, and not every one. The data show more than 200,000 clones, with about 81% seen just once and over 7% held by the top ten. The specimen was peripheral blood. The receptor set was obtained from a woman aged 80 or over with COVID-19, enrolled during active disease. Each CDR3 is given with its conserved first and last residue. Fields, in order: J gene, D gene, clone size, V gene, CDR3 DNA, CDR3 protein. D genes are given only for firm matches. Clone size is shown for a subset of rows, as once, few, many or a class of expanded clone.

J: TRBJ1-6
D: TRBD1
size: NA
V: TRBV5-1
DNA: TGCGCCAGCAGCCCGGGACAGATAGACTACTCACCCCTCCACTTT
CDR3: CASSPGQIDYSPLHF

J: TRBJ1-1
D: NA
size: NA
V: TRBV19
DNA: TGTGCCAGTACAGGGGATATCACTGAAGCTTTCTTT
CDR3: CASTGDITEAFF

J: TRBJ2-1
D: TRBD1
size: NA
V: TRBV2
DNA: TGTGCCACCGGAGAAGGACAGGGGTACAATGAGCAGTTCTTC
CDR3: CATGEGQGYNEQFF

J: TRBJ2-1
D: NA
size: NA
V: TRBV29-1
DNA: TGCAGCGTTGATCGGGGAGGTGAGCAGTTCTTC
CDR3: CSVDRGGEQFF

J: TRBJ1-4
D: NA
size: NA
V: TRBV18
DNA: TGTGCCAGCTCAGCCCTCCAGGGAAAACTGTTTTTT
CDR3: CASSALQGKLFF

J: TRBJ2-3
D: TRBD2
size: NA
V: TRBV24-1
DNA: TGTGCCACCAGTGAATACGGGAGGGCGAGGGATACGCAGTATTTT
CDR3: CATSEYGRARDTQYF

J: TRBJ2-5
D: NA
size: NA
V: TRBV7-3
DNA: TGTGCCAGCAGCTTTAAGACAGAAGAGACCCAGTACTTC
CDR3: CASSFKTEETQYF

J: TRBJ1-5
D: TRBD1
size: NA
V: TRBV6-2/TRBV6-3
DNA: TGTGCCAGCAGCCCCCCGAGGGGGCCTTATAGCAATCAGCCCCAGCATTTT
CDR3: CASSPPRGPYSNQPQHF

J: TRBJ1-5
D: TRBD1
size: few
V: TRBV9
DNA: TGTGCCAGCAGGTCCGGACAGGGGGACGGTCAGCCCCAGCATTTT
CDR3: CASRSGQGDGQPQHF

J: TRBJ2-1
D: TRBD2
size: NA
V: TRBV3-1/TRBV3-2
DNA: TGTGCCAGCAGGGTTTCTAGCGGGCTATACAATGAGCAGTTCTTC
CDR3: CASRVSSGLYNEQFF

J: TRBJ2-7
D: TRBD2
size: NA
V: TRBV2
DNA: TGTGCCAGCAGTGGACCTAGCGGGAGGGTTTCCGGGAACGAGCAGTACTTC
CDR3: CASSGPSGRVSGNEQYF

J: TRBJ1-2
D: NA
size: NA
V: TRBV28
DNA: TGTGCCAGCAGTTTAGAACACAGCTTCTATGGCTACACCTTC
CDR3: CASSLEHSFYGYTF

J: TRBJ1-1
D: NA
size: NA
V: TRBV2
DNA: TGTGCCAGCAGTGACCCGGGACATACGAACACTGAAGCTTTCTTT
CDR3: CASSDPGHTNTEAFF

J: TRBJ2-7
D: NA
size: NA
V: TRBV3-1/TRBV3-2
DNA: TGTGCCAGCAGTCGCCGCGAGGGGGGGTCCTACGAGCAGTACTTC
CDR3: CASSRREGGSYEQYF

J: TRBJ2-3
D: TRBD2
size: NA
V: TRBV6-4
DNA: TGTGCCAGCAGCCCTGGGACTAGCGGGGCGACGCAGTATTTT
CDR3: CASSPGTSGATQYF

J: TRBJ2-1
D: TRBD2
size: NA
V: TRBV7-9
DNA: TGTGCCAGCAGTTCCGGGGGGGCCCGGGCCTACAATGAGCAGTTCTTC
CDR3: CASSSGGARAYNEQFF

J: TRBJ2-5
D: NA
size: NA
V: TRBV9
DNA: TGTGCCAGCAGTCTCAATATCGGGAGCGAGACCCAGTACTTC
CDR3: CASSLNIGSETQYF

J: TRBJ2-7
D: TRBD2
size: NA
V: TRBV30
DNA: TGTGCCTGGAGGACTAGCGGCTCCTACGAGCAGTACTTC
CDR3: CAWRTSGSYEQYF

J: TRBJ1-2
D: NA
size: NA
V: TRBV11-2
DNA: TGTGCCAGCAGCTTAGATTCTGCGGCTAACTATGGCTACACCTTC
CDR3: CASSLDSAANYGYTF

J: TRBJ1-2
D: NA
size: NA
V: TRBV28
DNA: TGTGCCAGCAGTTTACCGTCTGGCGGGATGCATGGCTACACCTTC
CDR3: CASSLPSGGMHGYTF

J: TRBJ1-3
D: NA
size: NA
V: TRBV6-2/TRBV6-3
DNA: TGTGCCAGCAGTTTGTACAGGGATGGGAACACCATATATTTT
CDR3: CASSLYRDGNTIYF

J: TRBJ2-7
D: TRBD2
size: NA
V: TRBV6-5
DNA: TGTGCCAGCAGTTGGTCAGCGGGGGAGAACGAGCAGTACTTC
CDR3: CASSWSAGENEQYF

J: TRBJ2-1
D: NA
size: NA
V: TRBV28
DNA: TGTGCCAGCAGTCGTAATGAGCAGTTCTTC
CDR3: CASSRNEQFF

J: TRBJ2-3
D: TRBD2
size: NA
V: TRBV14
DNA: TGTGCCAGCAGCACTCGAGCGGGGAGCACAGATACGCAGTATTTT
CDR3: CASSTRAGSTDTQYF

J: TRBJ1-2
D: NA
size: NA
V: TRBV3-1/TRBV3-2
DNA: TGTGCCAGCAGCCAAGGACACTTATATGGCTACACCTTC
CDR3: CASSQGHLYGYTF

J: TRBJ1-6
D: TRBD1
size: NA
V: TRBV27
DNA: TGTGCCAGCACCCCACAGGGGGCGCTCCCAAATTCACCCCTCCACTTT
CDR3: CASTPQGALPNSPLHF

J: TRBJ2-7
D: TRBD2
size: NA
V: TRBV6-5
DNA: TGTGCCAGCAGTTTGGGTCGGGGGGTGGGCTCCTACGAGCAGTACTTC
CDR3: CASSLGRGVGSYEQYF

J: TRBJ1-2
D: NA
size: NA
V: TRBV2
DNA: TGTGCCAGCAGTTCCGACGGGTTAGGTGGCTACACCTTC
CDR3: CASSSDGLGGYTF

J: TRBJ1-2
D: NA
size: few
V: TRBV12-3/TRBV12-4
DNA: TGTGCCAGCAGTCCCAGGGACTATGGCTACACCTTC
CDR3: CASSPRDYGYTF

J: TRBJ1-2
D: NA
size: NA
V: TRBV24-1
DNA: TGTGCCACCAGTCAACAGGGCTATGGCTACACCTTC
CDR3: CATSQQGYGYTF

J: TRBJ2-7
D: TRBD2
size: NA
V: TRBV28
DNA: TGTGCCAGCAGTCAGACTAGCGGGGGTCCCTACGAGCAGTACTTC
CDR3: CASSQTSGGPYEQYF

J: TRBJ1-6
D: NA
size: NA
V: TRBV15
DNA: TGTGCCACCAGCAGAGAGGGGCAAGCGCTTAGTCCGTCACCCCTCCACTTT
CDR3: CATSREGQALSPSPLHF

J: TRBJ2-7
D: NA
size: NA
V: TRBV7-6
DNA: TGTGCCAGCGGGCGAACGTCGAGTAGTCTCTACGAGCAGTACTTC
CDR3: CASGRTSSSLYEQYF

J: TRBJ2-1
D: NA
size: few
V: TRBV7-3
DNA: TGTGCCAGCGCCTTTAGAGGCTCCTACAATGAGCAGTTCTTC
CDR3: CASAFRGSYNEQFF

J: TRBJ1-1
D: NA
size: NA
V: TRBV6-5
DNA: TGTGCCAGCAGTTCCCTGGACAGGAACACTGAAGCTTTCTTT
CDR3: CASSSLDRNTEAFF

J: TRBJ1-1
D: TRBD1
size: NA
V: TRBV6-5
DNA: TGTGCCAGCAGTTACTCGGACAGGGTTGACACTGAAGCTTTCTTT
CDR3: CASSYSDRVDTEAFF

J: TRBJ2-3
D: TRBD2
size: NA
V: TRBV6-2/TRBV6-3
DNA: TGTGCCAGCAGTTACTCGACTGGACTAGCGGCGCGGTTCACAGATACGCAGTATTTT
CDR3: CASSYSTGLAARFTDTQYF